This T cell receptor (beta chain) was identified in a study of early T cells in non-severe SARS-CoV-2 infection. This clonotype occurred a few times. The TCR library protocol was used to attach unique molecular identifiers. These identifiers were attached to individual cDNA molecules. TCRdb fed the 5' RACE reads into MiXCR, producing one record per CDR3 protein. Altogether about 100,000 distinct CDR3 sequences are present, around 14% being singletons, with the ten largest covering around 2%. Looked up from germline, CDR1 is MNHNS and CDR2 is SASEGT. The CDR3 is 13 residues long. V was cut by 5 bases and J by 0 bases, with 8 bases left in between.

The receptor comes from an adult who was a healthcare worker with PCR-confirmed SARS-CoV-2 infection or an uninfected control (not recorded which). The sample taken for sequencing was whole blood. V is TRBV6-1 and J is TRBJ2-7, with D maybe TRBD1 (6 bases). CDR3 region: CASSYRVSYEQYF. For the CDR3, the DNA is TGTGCCAGCAGTTACAGGGTCTCCTACGAGCAGTACTTC.